This TCR beta chain was recorded in a study of T cell responses to AZD1222 COVID-19 vaccine. Regarding this clone: Antigen: not known.

V lost 4 bases to trimming and J lost 4 bases; unmatched junction nucleotides: 7. CDR1 is SGHRS, CDR2 YFSETQ, per germline. This CDR3 contains 15 residues. Study-level findings and limits: Donors, mostly white British, included more females; clonal diversity was possibly underestimated.

TCRdb keeps only in-frame clones here, not all; method: immunoSEQ multiplex PCR. The sample has more than 150,000 clones, around nine tenths seen once. This sequence was found in an adult in good health. The V and J genes are TRBV5-1 and TRBJ2-1; TRBD1 matches 8 bases. The sample consisted of peripheral blood, taken on day 0 of AZD1222 vaccination. CDR3 DNA sequence: TGCGCCAGCAGCCTAACAGGGGGGACGTACAATGAGCAGTTCTTC. This encodes CASSLTGGTYNEQFF.